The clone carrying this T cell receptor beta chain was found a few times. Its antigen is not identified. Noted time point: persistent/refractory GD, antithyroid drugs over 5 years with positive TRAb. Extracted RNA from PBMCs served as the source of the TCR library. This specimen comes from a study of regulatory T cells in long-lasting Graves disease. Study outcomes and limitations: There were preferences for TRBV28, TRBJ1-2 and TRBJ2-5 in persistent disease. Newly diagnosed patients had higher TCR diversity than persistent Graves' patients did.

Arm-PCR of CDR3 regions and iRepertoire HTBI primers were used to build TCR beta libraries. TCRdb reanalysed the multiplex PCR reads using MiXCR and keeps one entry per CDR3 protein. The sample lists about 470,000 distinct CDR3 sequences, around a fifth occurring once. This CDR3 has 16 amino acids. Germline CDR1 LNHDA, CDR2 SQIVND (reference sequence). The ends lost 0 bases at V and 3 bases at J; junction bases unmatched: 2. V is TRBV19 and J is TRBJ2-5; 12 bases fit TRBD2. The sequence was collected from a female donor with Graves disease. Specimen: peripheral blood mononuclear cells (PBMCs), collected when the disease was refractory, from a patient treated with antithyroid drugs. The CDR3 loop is CASSIDGLAGKETQYF. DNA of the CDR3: TGTGCCAGTAGTATAGACGGACTAGCGGGGAAAGAGACCCAGTACTTC.